The T cell receptor (beta chain) under discussion was sequenced for a study of beta chain features in type 1 diabetes. The whole isolated RNA underwent reverse transcription, so sequencing captured expressed TCRB transcripts. Clones were sequenced by immunoSEQ multiplex PCR, and TCRdb holds only the in-frame ones, with some missing. In the table there are some 400,000 clones, over 12% of which are singletons. CD45RO/CCR7/CD25/CD127/CD95/CD27 separated CD4+ naive, central memory, regulatory and stem cell-like memory cells by sorting. Purities in excess of 95% were seen in all sorted populations. This clone was counted a few times. Input material: naive CD4+ T cells from blood. This clonotype was sampled from a woman between 18 and 29 years old in good health.

The chain's CDR3 is CASSLSSADFF. The DNA of the CDR3 is TGTGCCAGCAGTTTATCTAGCGCGGATTTCTTC. The V gene is TRBV28, the J gene TRBJ2-1; weak D call: TRBD2 (6 bases). Trimming removed 1 base from V and 16 bases from J, with 11 bases in between. Germline CDR1 reads MDHEN; CDR2 reads SYDVKM. CDR3 length: 11 residues.